These 10 T cell receptor beta chains were sequenced from one sample in a study of blood T cell repertoires in COVID-19. Method: immunoSEQ multiplex PCR; TCRdb's copy keeps in-frame clones and lacks some. The sample consists of just over 70,000 clones, 80% of them appearing once. Sample: peripheral blood. Source of these receptors: a man in his 70s who had recovered from COVID-19.

The V gene is TRBV19, the J gene TRBJ2-7; 7 nucleotides match TRBD2. CDR3 length: 11 residues. Trimming took 8 bases from V and 3 from J; bases not matched to a gene: 1. Per the germline V gene, CDR1 is LNHDA and CDR2 is SQIVND (reference sequence). In nucleotides, the CDR3 is TGTGCCAGTGGGGGGGGCTACGAGCAGTACTTC. Translated, it gives CASGGGYEQYF.

The chain uses TRBV6-5 and TRBJ2-2; TRBD2 is a possible D gene (6 bases). CDR1 is MNHEY and CDR2 is SVGAGI in the germline V gene. Trimming left V 10 bases short and J 0 bases short, with 9 bases between. The CDR3 has 13 amino acids. The CDR3 reads CATEGANTGELFF. The CDR3 region has the DNA TGTGCCACGGAGGGAGCGAACACCGGGGAGCTGTTTTTT.

The CDR3 loop reads CASSQTVMNTEAFF. The CDR3 region has the DNA TGTGCCAGCAGCCAAACAGTAATGAACACTGAAGCTTTCTTT. V and J are TRBV3-1 (or the pseudogene TRBV3-2) and TRBJ1-1; D unclear. This CDR3 is 14 amino acids long. Trimming stripped 2 bases from V and 0 bases from J, with 7 bases between. Germline V gives CDR1 LGHDT, CDR2 YNNKEL (reference sequence).

This chain connects TRBV19 to TRBJ1-6; TRBD1 agrees at 7 bases. Per the germline V gene, CDR1 is LNHDA and CDR2 is SQIVND (reference sequence). CDR3 length equals 16 residues. Losses at the gene ends were 6 bases for V and 4 bases for J; bases not matched to a gene: 9. CDR3 sequence reads: CASRYGTANYNSPLHF. The CDR3 DNA reads as TGTGCCAGTAGGTACGGGACAGCGAATTATAATTCACCCCTCCACTTT.

J is TRBJ2-3 and V is TRBV7-4, with TRBD2 matching 8 bases. Trimming removed 4 bases from V and 3 bases from J; junction bases left unmatched: 12. Germline lookup yields CDR1 SGHVT and CDR2 SQSDAQ. CDR3 length: 17 residues. DNA for the CDR3: TGTGCCAGCAGCTCTCCAGGATCGGGGGGGGAGACAGATACGCAGTATTTT. This gives the protein CASSSPGSGGETDTQYF.

The rearrangement uses TRBV30 and TRBJ1-6, with no clear D. Germline CDR1 is GTSNPN and CDR2 is SVGIG (reference sequence). CDR3 size: 13 residues. V lost 4 bases and J lost 12, with 16 bases in between. The CDR3 loop reads CAWNTLEEGPLHF. CDR3 DNA: TGTGCCTGGAATACCCTCGAGGAAGGACCCCTCCACTTT.

This chain joins TRBV6-5 and TRBJ1-2; 8 bases match TRBD1. Germline trimming cut 7 bases from V and 7 bases from J; bases unmatched to any gene: 5. The CDR3 is made up of 12 amino acids. CDR1 MNHEY and CDR2 SVGAGI come from the germline V gene. The CDR3 bases are TGTGCCAGCACCGGACAGGGTATTGGCTACACCTTC. As protein: CASTGQGIGYTF.

This clone was seen once. The chain carries TRBV28 and TRBJ2-3, with TRBD1 matching over 9 bases. The CDR3 has 18 amino acids. Germline values: CDR1 MDHEN, CDR2 SYDVKM. The junction had 12 bases not matched to a gene; V was cut back by 5 bases and J by 0 bases. For the CDR3, the DNA is TGTGCCAGCAGTCTCCCCCGGACAGGGGTGACTAGCACAGATACGCAGTATTTT. Its translation: CASSLPRTGVTSTDTQYF.

J is TRBJ2-7 and V is TRBV6-2 or TRBV6-3, with 8 bases lining up with TRBD1. Germline values: CDR1 MNHEY, CDR2 SVGEGT. CDR3 length equals 14 residues. Trimming removed 1 base from V and 5 bases from J; junction bases left unmatched: 4. The DNA for the CDR3 is TGTGCCAGCAGTTACTTACCGACAGGGGACGAGCAGTACTTC. It codes for CASSYLPTGDEQYF.

The chain combines TRBV19 with TRBJ1-5; 11 nucleotides line up with TRBD1. CDR3 size: 15 residues. CDR1 and CDR2 (germline): LNHDA, SQIVND (reference sequence). Trimming removed 5 bases from V and 1 base from J; junction bases left unmatched: 1. Written as DNA, the CDR3 is TGTGCCAGTAGTTGGGACAGGGGGAGCAATCAGCCCCAGCATTTT. This translates into CASSWDRGSNQPQHF.